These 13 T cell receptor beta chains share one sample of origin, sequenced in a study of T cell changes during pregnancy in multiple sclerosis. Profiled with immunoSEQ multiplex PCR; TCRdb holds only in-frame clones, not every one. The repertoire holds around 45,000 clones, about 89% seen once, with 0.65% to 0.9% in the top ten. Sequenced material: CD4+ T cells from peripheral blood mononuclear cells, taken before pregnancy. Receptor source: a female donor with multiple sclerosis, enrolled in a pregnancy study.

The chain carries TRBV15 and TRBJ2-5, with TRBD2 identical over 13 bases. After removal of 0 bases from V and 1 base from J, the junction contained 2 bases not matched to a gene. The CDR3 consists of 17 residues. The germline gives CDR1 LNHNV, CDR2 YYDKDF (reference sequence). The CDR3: CATSRDRLAGGQETQYF. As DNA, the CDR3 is TGTGCCACCAGCAGAGATAGACTAGCGGGGGGCCAAGAGACCCAGTACTTC.

CDR3 nucleotides: TGTGCCTGGAATCGGGAGCGGAACACTGAAGCTTTCTTT. This translates into CAWNRERNTEAFF. The V and J genes are TRBV30 and TRBJ1-1; no reliable D call. Germline assignment: CDR1 GTSNPN and CDR2 SVGIG (reference sequence). The CDR3 covers 13 residues. V was shortened by 4 bases and J by 1 base, with 10 bases between the two germline ends.

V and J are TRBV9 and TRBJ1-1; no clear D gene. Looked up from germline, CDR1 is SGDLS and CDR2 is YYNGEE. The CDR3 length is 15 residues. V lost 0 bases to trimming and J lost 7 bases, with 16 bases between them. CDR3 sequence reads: CASSVGSDIMGEAFF. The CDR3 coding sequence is TGTGCCAGCAGCGTAGGGTCAGACATCATGGGTGAAGCTTTCTTT. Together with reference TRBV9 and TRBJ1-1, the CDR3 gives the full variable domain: DSGVTQTPKHLITATGQRVTLRCSPRSGDLSVYWYQQSLDQGLQFLIQYYNGEERAKGNILERFSAQQFPDLHSELNLSSLELGDSALYFCASSVGSDIMGEAFFGQGTRLTVV.

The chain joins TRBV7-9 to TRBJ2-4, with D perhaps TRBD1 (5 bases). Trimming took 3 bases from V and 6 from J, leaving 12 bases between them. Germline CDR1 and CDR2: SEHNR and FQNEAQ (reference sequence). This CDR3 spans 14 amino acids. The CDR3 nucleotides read TGTGCCAGCAGCTTGATGGGGCCGATAAACATTCAGTACTTC. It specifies CASSLMGPINIQYF. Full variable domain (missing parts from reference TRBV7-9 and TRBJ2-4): DTGVSQNPRHKITKRGQNVTFRCDPISEHNRLYWYRQTLGQGPEFLTYFQNEAQLEKSRLLSDRFSAERPKGSFSTLEIQRTEQGDSAMYLCASSLMGPINIQYFGAGTRLSVL.

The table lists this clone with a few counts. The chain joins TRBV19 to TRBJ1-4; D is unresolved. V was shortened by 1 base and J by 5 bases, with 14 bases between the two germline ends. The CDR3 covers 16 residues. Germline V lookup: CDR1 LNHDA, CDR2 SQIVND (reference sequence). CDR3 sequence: CASSIGARRPNEKLFF. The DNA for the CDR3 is TGTGCCAGTAGTATAGGGGCCCGACGGCCGAATGAAAAACTGTTTTTT.

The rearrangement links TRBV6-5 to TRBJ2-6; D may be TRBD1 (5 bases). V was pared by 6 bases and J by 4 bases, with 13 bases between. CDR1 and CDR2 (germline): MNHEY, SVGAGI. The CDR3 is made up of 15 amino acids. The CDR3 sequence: CASREQVTGANVLTF. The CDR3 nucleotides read TGTGCCAGCAGAGAACAGGTGACCGGGGCCAACGTCCTGACTTTC.

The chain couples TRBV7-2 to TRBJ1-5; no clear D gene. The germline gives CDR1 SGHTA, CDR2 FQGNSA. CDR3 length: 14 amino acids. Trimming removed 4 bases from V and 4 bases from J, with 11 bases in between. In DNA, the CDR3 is TGTGCCAGCAGCTCTTGGACTGTTAATCAGCCCCAGCATTTT. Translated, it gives CASSSWTVNQPQHF. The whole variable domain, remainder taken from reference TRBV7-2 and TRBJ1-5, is GAGVSQSPSNKVTEKGKDVELRCDPISGHTALYWYRQSLGQGLEFLIYFQGNSAPDKSGLPSDRFSAERTGGSVSTLTIQRTQQEDSAVYLCASSSWTVNQPQHFGDGTRLSIL.

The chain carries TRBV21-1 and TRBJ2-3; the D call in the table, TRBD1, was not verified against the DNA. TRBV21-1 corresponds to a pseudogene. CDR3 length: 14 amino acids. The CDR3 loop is CASSPQGATDTQYF. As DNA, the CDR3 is TGTGCCAGCAGCCCTCAGGGGGCCACAGATACGCAGTATTTT.

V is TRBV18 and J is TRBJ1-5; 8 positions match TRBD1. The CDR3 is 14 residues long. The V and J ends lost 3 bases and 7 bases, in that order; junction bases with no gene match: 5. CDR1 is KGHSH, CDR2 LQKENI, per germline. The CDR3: CASSPQGAGQPQHF. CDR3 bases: TGTGCCAGCTCACCCCAGGGGGCTGGGCAGCCCCAGCATTTT.

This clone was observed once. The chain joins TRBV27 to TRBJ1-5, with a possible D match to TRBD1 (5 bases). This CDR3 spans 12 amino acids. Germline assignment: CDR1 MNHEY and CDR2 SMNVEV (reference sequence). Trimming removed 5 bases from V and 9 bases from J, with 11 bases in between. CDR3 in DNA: TGTGCCAGCAGTACCCAGGGATTGCCCCAGCATTTT. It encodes CASSTQGLPQHF.

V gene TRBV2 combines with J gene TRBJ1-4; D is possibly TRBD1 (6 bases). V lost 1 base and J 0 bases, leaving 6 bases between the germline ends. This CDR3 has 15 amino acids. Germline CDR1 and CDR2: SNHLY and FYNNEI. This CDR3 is CASSEGQATNEKLFF. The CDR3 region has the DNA TGTGCCAGCAGTGAAGGACAGGCAACTAATGAAAAACTGTTTTTT.

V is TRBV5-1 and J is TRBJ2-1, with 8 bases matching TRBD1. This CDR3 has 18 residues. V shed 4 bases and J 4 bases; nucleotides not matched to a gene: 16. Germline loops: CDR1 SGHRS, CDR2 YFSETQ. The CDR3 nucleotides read TGCGCCAGCAGCCGACAGGGGACGTCTGACCATACATACAATGAGCAGTTCTTC. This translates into CASSRQGTSDHTYNEQFF.

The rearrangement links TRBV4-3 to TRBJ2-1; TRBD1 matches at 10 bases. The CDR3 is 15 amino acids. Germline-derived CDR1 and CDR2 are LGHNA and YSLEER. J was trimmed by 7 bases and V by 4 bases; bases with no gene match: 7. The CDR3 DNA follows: TGCGCCAGCAGCCCGCTGGGACAGGGGAGGAATGAGCAGTTCTTC. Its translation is CASSPLGQGRNEQFF.